This note documents a single T cell receptor beta chain sequence. Its antigen is not identified. This CDR3 has 14 residues. Germline assignment: CDR1 MNHEY and CDR2 SVGEGT. Trimming took 2 bases from V and 6 from J, leaving 11 bases between them. The multiple sclerosis control group consisted of treatment-naive patients whose relapsing-remitting disease, which was either stable or active, fulfilled revised McDonald criteria. RNA, at roughly 0.5 to 1 ug, was reverse transcribed with random hexamers. TCRdb independently ran MiXCR on the immunoSEQ multiplex PCR reads; one entry per CDR3 protein. The table lists 200,000 or so distinct CDR3 sequences, roughly 90% of them singletons. This sample is part of a study of CD8 T cells in Susac syndrome. General study results and limits: The authors acknowledged that their TCR sequencing and HLA analysis involved a relatively small number of individuals.

Material: CD8+ T cells from PBMCs. V and J are TRBV6-2 or TRBV6-3 and TRBJ1-5; tentative D call: TRBD1 (5 bases). The origin of this receptor is a human donor with multiple sclerosis. The CDR3 is CASSYGAGLQPQHF. CDR3 sequence (DNA): TGTGCCAGCAGTTACGGAGCAGGGCTTCAGCCCCAGCATTTT.